Given below is one T cell receptor beta chain in context. Its specificity is unknown. The sample belongs to a study of shared clonotypes between healthy human individuals. Turning to the study itself: Three CD4 naive, three CD4 memory, two CD8 naive and one CD8 memory plate were used per donor.

Findings and caveats of the study: Tissue TCR repertoires likely differ from these blood-only repertoires. Between a handful of donors, naive CD4 clonotypes were shared at a level of approximately 5%.

Assay: immunoSEQ multiplex PCR; the TCRdb copy retains only in-frame clones and omits some. The repertoire has about 1.1 million clones, around 82% of them found once; the top ten carry approximately 0.5%. Input material: memory CD4+ T cells from PBMCs. Subset described: CD45RA-negative fraction. The TCR was taken from a man younger than 30 in good health. Some clones in this sample may be carry-over from other donors' samples.

The CDR3 DNA follows: TGTGCTAGTGGTCGATCTCGACGGCGGCATAGCAATCAGCCCCAGCATTTT. The encoded protein is CASGRSRRRHSNQPQHF. V is TRBV12-5 and J is TRBJ1-5; D is uncertain. CDR1 is LGHNT, CDR2 FRNRAP, per germline. The CDR3 runs to 17 residues. Trimming shortened V by 5 bases and J by 0 bases, and 17 bases separated the two germline ends.